What follows are 22 T cell receptor beta chains derived from one specimen sequenced in a study of blood T cells in healthy people across ages. Alongside a J-beta primer mix, a sample-barcoded 5' primer served in a second PCR lasting about 6 to 12 cycles. A single record per CDR3 protein comes from TCRdb applying MiXCR to the 5' RACE reads. The sample shows 800,000 to 950,000 distinct CDR3 sequences, 48% of them seen only once. The sequencing input was blood. These receptors all come from a man under 40 in good health.

This chain connects TRBV7-9 to TRBJ1-2; the match to TRBD1 covers 10 bases. The CDR3 contains 15 residues. In germline, CDR1 is SEHNR, CDR2 FQNEAQ (reference sequence). V shed 5 bases and J 6 bases; nucleotides not matched to a gene: 9. The CDR3 coding sequence is TGTGCCAGCAGCGCCATCGGGGGACAGGGGAATGGCTACACCTTC. This translates into CASSAIGGQGNGYTF.

The chain uses TRBV13 and TRBJ2-3; the match to TRBD1 covers 9 bases. The V gene end was trimmed by 5 bases and the J gene end by 2 bases; junction bases not matched to a gene: 8. Looked up from germline, CDR1 is PRHDT and CDR2 is FYEKMQ (reference sequence). This CDR3 has 16 amino acids. The CDR3 bases are TGTGCCAGCAGCGAACCGGGACAGGGCCCCACAGATACGCAGTATTTT. It is translated as CASSEPGQGPTDTQYF.

The J gene is TRBJ1-5, the V gene TRBV12-3 or TRBV12-4; tentative D call: TRBD1 (5 bases). V dropped 1 base and J dropped 7 bases, with 17 bases sitting between them. The CDR3 has 16 residues. The CDR3 DNA sequence: TGTGCCAGCAGTTTAGGAACGGGGGGAGGAAGGCAGCCCCAGCATTTT. This translates into CASSLGTGGGRQPQHF.

This clonotype has just a few counts. The genes are TRBV20-1 and TRBJ1-5; TRBD1 might be the D (5 bases). Germline assignment: CDR1 DFQATT and CDR2 SNEGSKA (reference sequence). This CDR3 region has 15 residues. Trimming took off 0 bases at V and 9 bases at J, with 18 bases between the two ends. CDR3 region: CSARDGGADVGPQHF. Here the CDR3 DNA reads TGCAGTGCTAGAGATGGTGGGGCGGACGTTGGGCCCCAGCATTTT.

The chain links TRBV5-4 to TRBJ2-1; 8 bases fit TRBD2. The CDR3 spans 13 residues. Germline values: CDR1 SGHNT, CDR2 YYREEE (reference sequence). V shed 0 bases and J 10 bases; nucleotides not matched to a gene: 3. The CDR3: CASSLGGGQEQFF. In DNA, the CDR3 is TGTGCCAGCAGCTTGGGCGGGGGGCAAGAGCAGTTCTTC.

The chain has TRBV3-1 and TRBJ1-2; no clear D gene. In germline, CDR1 is LGHDT, CDR2 YNNKEL (reference sequence). V lost 1 base and J lost 8, with 20 bases in between. The CDR3 spans 16 residues. CDR3 nucleotide sequence: TGTGCCAGCAGCCAAGCGTACCTTACCGGGAGCGGCGGCTACACCTTC. Its translation is CASSQAYLTGSGGYTF.

This rearrangement joins TRBV10-2 to TRBJ2-1; 10 bases match TRBD2. Trimming took 2 bases from V and 5 from J; bases not matched to a gene: 0. This CDR3 is 14 amino acids long. Germline values: CDR1 WSHSY, CDR2 SAAADI. This chain's CDR3 is CASSELAGDNEQFF. CDR3 bases: TGCGCCAGCAGTGAGCTAGCGGGGGACAATGAGCAGTTCTTC.

This clonotype appeared many times. The chain recombines TRBV4-2 with TRBJ1-4; 7 bases line up with TRBD1. The trim removed 4 bases at V and 5 bases at J, leaving 4 bases unmatched. Per germline, CDR1 LGHNA and CDR2 YNFKEQ. The CDR3 has 14 amino acids. The CDR3 reads CASSPGRGNEKLFF. The CDR3 DNA reads as TGTGCCAGCAGCCCGGGCAGGGGGAATGAAAAACTGTTTTTT.

Here the CDR3 reads CASSEPGSYNEQYF. In nucleotides, the CDR3 is TGTGCCAGCAGTGAACCGGGTTCCTACAATGAGCAGTACTTC. The chain combines TRBV7-2 with TRBJ2-7; D remains ambiguous. V was clipped by 6 bases and J by 7 bases, with 19 bases between them. Per germline, CDR1 SGHTA and CDR2 FQGNSA. The CDR3 consists of 14 residues.

The V gene is TRBV11-2, the J gene TRBJ2-7; 11 bases align to TRBD1. Germline V gene data show CDR1 as SGHAT and CDR2 as FQNNGV. This CDR3 region has 16 residues. V lost 5 bases and J lost 0; bases outside the gene matches: 6. The CDR3 DNA reads as TGTGCCAGCAGCCCATTCGGGACAGGGGGCTCCTACGAGCAGTACTTC. This sequence encodes CASSPFGTGGSYEQYF.

The V call is TRBV7-8, the J call TRBJ2-5; D gene uncertain. This CDR3 has 12 amino acids. CDR1 is SGHVS and CDR2 is FQNEAQ in the germline V gene. The V end was cut by 4 bases, the J end by 11 bases, with 14 bases between. CDR3 sequence reads: CASSSLYNEQYF. In DNA form, the CDR3 reads TGTGCCAGCAGCTCCCTCTACAATGAGCAGTACTTC. Complete variable domain (other parts from reference TRBV7-8 and TRBJ2-5): GAGVSQSPRYKVAKRGQDVALRCDPISGHVSLFWYQQALGQGPEFLTYFQNEAQLDKSGLPSDRFFAERPEGSVSTLKIQRTQQEDSAVYLCASSSLYNEQYFGPGTRLLVL.

This clonotype turned up a few times. V is TRBV6-4 and J is TRBJ1-5; D remains unclear. The CDR3 length is 13 residues. Trimming removed 4 bases at V and 1 base at J, with 5 bases between. Germline assignment: CDR1 MRHNA and CDR2 SNTAGT. Here the CDR3 reads CASSGESNQPQHF. The CDR3 coding sequence is TGTGCCAGCAGTGGTGAAAGCAATCAGCCCCAGCATTTT.

This clonotype was seen a handful of times. This chain links TRBV10-3 with TRBJ1-2, with unresolved D. The CDR3 spans 12 residues. V shed 7 bases and J shed 2 bases, with 8 bases lying between them. Per the germline V gene, CDR1 is ENHRY and CDR2 is SYGVKD. CDR3 amino acids: CAIKGTNYGYTF. In DNA, the CDR3 is TGTGCCATCAAGGGAACGAACTATGGCTACACCTTC.

This clonotype has only a few counts. The chain carries TRBV5-6 and TRBJ2-1, with D tentatively TRBD1 (6 bases). CDR3 length: 13 residues. V was clipped by 5 bases and J by 6 bases, with 12 bases between them. The germline gives CDR1 SGHDT, CDR2 YYEEEE. This CDR3 is CASRKTGTNEQFF. CDR3 DNA: TGTGCCAGCAGGAAAACAGGGACCAATGAGCAGTTCTTC. Filled out from reference TRBV5-6 and TRBJ2-1, the complete variable domain reads DAGVTQSPTHLIKTRGQQVTLRCSPKSGHDTVSWYQQALGQGPQFIFQYYEEEERQRGNFPDRFSGHQFPNYSSELNVNALLLGDSALYLCASRKTGTNEQFFGPGTRLTVL.

A note on this clonotype: A much bigger clone sits one base away, suggesting this may be a read error. The V call is TRBV5-1, the J call TRBJ1-2; D unresolved. Germline-derived CDR1 and CDR2 are SGHRS and YFSETQ. Trimming cost V 0 bases and J 8 bases, with 14 bases left between them. This CDR3 has 14 amino acids. The CDR3, as DNA: TGCGCCAGCAGCTTGGTGCGGGGAATAGGAGGCTACACCTTC. Amino acid sequence: CASSLVRGIGGYTF.

This clonotype was seen a few times. The gene calls are TRBV20-1 and TRBJ2-3; the D is unclear. The V and J ends lost 0 bases and 1 base respectively, with 2 bases between them. The CDR3 length is 12 residues. Germline CDR1 and CDR2: DFQATT and SNEGSKA (reference sequence). Written as DNA, the CDR3 is TGCAGTGCTAGAGATCGCACAGATACGCAGTATTTT. Its translation: CSARDRTDTQYF.

The DNA for the CDR3 is TGCGCCAGCAGATATGGGGGGAATGAGCAGTTCTTC. Its translation: CASRYGGNEQFF. V and J are TRBV5-1 and TRBJ2-1; D may be TRBD2 (6 bases). CDR1 is SGHRS and CDR2 is YFSETQ in the germline V gene. This CDR3 comprises 12 residues. Trimming took off 5 bases at V and 7 bases at J, with 10 bases between the two ends. Filled out from reference TRBV5-1 and TRBJ2-1, the complete variable domain reads KAGVTQTPRYLIKTRGQQVTLSCSPISGHRSVSWYQQTPGQGLQFLFEYFSETQRNKGNFPGRFSGRQFSNSRSEMNVSTLELGDSALYLCASRYGGNEQFFGPGTRLTVL.

In regard to this clonotype: It may be a read error: a sequence one base away is much more abundant. The CDR3 DNA reads as TGTGCCGGCAGTTCCACAGGGGGCGAGCAGTACTTC. Translated, it gives CAGSSTGGEQYF. This sequence joins TRBV28 and TRBJ2-5, with 8 bases lining up with TRBD1. The J call may be in error: the DNA end matches TRBJ2-7 better. The CDR3 runs to 12 residues. Germline CDR1 and CDR2: MDHEN and SYDVKM.

V and J are TRBV7-9 and TRBJ1-6; D unresolved. The germline CDR1 and CDR2 sequences are SEHNR and FQNEAQ (reference sequence). V was clipped by 2 bases and J by 7 bases, with 9 bases between them. The CDR3 totals 14 residues. CDR3: CASSLLTLNSPLHF. CDR3 nucleotide sequence: TGTGCCAGCAGCTTACTGACCTTAAATTCACCCCTCCACTTT.

The rearrangement links TRBV28 to TRBJ2-4, with D possibly TRBD2 on 6 matching bases. The DNA end lines up better with TRBJ2-7; the J call may be wrong. The CDR3 runs 14 residues. CDR1 is MDHEN and CDR2 is SYDVKM in the germline V gene. In DNA, the CDR3 is TGTGCCAGCAGCCTATTGGGGTCGGGGGTCGAGCAGTACTTC. This translates into CASSLLGSGVEQYF.

The CDR3: CASSPGQQSTDTQYF. DNA of the CDR3: TGTGCCAGCAGCCCGGGACAACAAAGCACAGATACGCAGTATTTT. The chain couples TRBV5-5 to TRBJ2-3; D is possibly TRBD1 (6 bases). Germline CDR1 is SGHKS and CDR2 is YYEKEE (reference sequence). Deletions cut 4 bases from V and 0 bases from J, with 12 bases between. This CDR3 spans 15 amino acids.

The chain links TRBV20-1 to TRBJ2-3, with 10 positions matching TRBD2. CDR3 size: 17 residues. Germline V gives CDR1 DFQATT, CDR2 SNEGSKA (reference sequence). V shed 6 bases and J 0 bases; nucleotides not matched to a gene: 12. CDR3 amino acids: CSAQALAGNPSTDTQYF. Here the CDR3 DNA reads TGCAGTGCCCAGGCACTAGCGGGGAATCCTAGCACAGATACGCAGTATTTT.